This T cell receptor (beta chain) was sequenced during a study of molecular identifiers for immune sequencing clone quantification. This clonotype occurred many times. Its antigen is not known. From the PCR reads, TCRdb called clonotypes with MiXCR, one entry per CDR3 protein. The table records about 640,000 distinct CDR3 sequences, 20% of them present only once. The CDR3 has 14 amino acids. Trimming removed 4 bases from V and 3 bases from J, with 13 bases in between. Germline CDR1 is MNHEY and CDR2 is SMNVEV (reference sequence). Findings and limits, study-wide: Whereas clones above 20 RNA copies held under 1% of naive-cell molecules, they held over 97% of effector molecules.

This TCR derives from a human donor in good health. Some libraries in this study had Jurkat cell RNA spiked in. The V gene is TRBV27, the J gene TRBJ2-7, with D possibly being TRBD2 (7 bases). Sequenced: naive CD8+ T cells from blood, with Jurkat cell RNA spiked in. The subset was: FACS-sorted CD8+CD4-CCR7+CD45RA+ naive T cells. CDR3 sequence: CASSYAGANYEQYF. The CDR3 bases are TGTGCCAGCAGTTATGCGGGGGCCAACTACGAGCAGTACTTC.